What follows are 21 T cell receptor beta chains derived from one specimen sequenced in a study of CD8+ T cells in alopecia areata. TCR sequencing used cDNA made by reverse transcription of extracted RNA. Sequencing used immunoSEQ multiplex PCR; TCRdb keeps in-frame clones, though not all of them. The sample has about 98,000 clones, under 45% seen once. The sample consisted of CD4+ T cells sorted from blood. Receptors were obtained from a human donor with alopecia areata.

The chain links TRBV28 to TRBJ1-6; 9 positions agree with TRBD1. Germline lookup yields CDR1 MDHEN and CDR2 SYDVKM. This CDR3 has 14 residues. V lost 3 bases, J lost 10 bases, and 4 bases stayed unmatched. The CDR3 DNA is TGTGCCAGCAGTTTGGGACAGGGAGGATCACCCCTCCACTTT. It codes for CASSLGQGGSPLHF.

This chain connects TRBV19 to TRBJ1-2; D unresolved. Trimming cost V 3 bases and J 4 bases, with 6 bases left between them. Germline V gene sequence: CDR1 LNHDA, CDR2 SQIVND (reference sequence). CDR3 length: 12 amino acids. Here the CDR3 DNA reads TGTGCCAGTAGTATCGACCGCTATGGCTACACCTTC. Protein sequence: CASSIDRYGYTF. Complete variable domain (other parts from reference TRBV19 and TRBJ1-2): DGGITQSPKYLFRKEGQNVTLSCEQNLNHDAMYWYRQDPGQGLRLIYYSQIVNDFQKGDIAEGYSVSREKKESFPLTVTSAQKNPTAFYLCASSIDRYGYTFGSGTRLTVV.

CDR3 loop: CSVEQFPNQAFF. In DNA, the CDR3 is TGCAGCGTTGAACAGTTCCCTAATCAAGCTTTCTTT. The chain employs TRBV29-1 and TRBJ1-1; D is ambiguous. V was pared by 2 bases and J by 9 bases, with 13 bases between. CDR1 and CDR2 from the germline V gene are SQVTM and ANQGSEA. The length of the CDR3 is 12 residues.

The V call is TRBV4-2, the J call TRBJ1-3, with D unresolved. Germline CDR1 LGHNA, CDR2 YNFKEQ. V gave up 0 bases and J gave up 0 bases, with 15 bases separating them. CDR3 length equals 18 residues. The CDR3 bases are TGTGCCAGCAGCCAAGACCTTGGTGGCCGAGACTCTGGAAACACCATATATTTT. This gives the protein CASSQDLGGRDSGNTIYF.

This clone was seen only a few times. The chain uses TRBV18 and TRBJ1-5; no reliable D call. The V gene's germline CDR1 is KGHSH and CDR2 LQKENI. Trimming took off 1 base at V and 7 bases at J, with 8 bases between the two ends. This CDR3 is 13 amino acids long. CDR3 in amino acids: CASSPHERQPQHF. As DNA, the CDR3 is TGTGCCAGCTCACCACACGAGCGACAGCCCCAGCATTTT. Filled out from reference TRBV18 and TRBJ1-5, the complete variable domain reads NAGVMQNPRHLVRRRGQEARLRCSPMKGHSHVYWYRQLPEEGLKFMVYLQKENIIDESGMPKERFSAEFPKEGPSILRIQQVVRGDSAAYFCASSPHERQPQHFGDGTRLSIL.

The chain carries TRBV9 and TRBJ2-6, with TRBD2 as a possible D gene (6 bases). Germline V gene data show CDR1 as SGDLS and CDR2 as YYNGEE. Trimming pared 4 bases from V and 1 base from J, leaving 12 bases between. There are 16 residues in the CDR3. The CDR3 here is CASSPRRASGANVLTF. CDR3 nucleotides: TGTGCCAGCAGCCCCCGGAGGGCATCTGGGGCCAACGTCCTGACTTTC.

V and J are TRBV4-3 and TRBJ2-1; the D is unclear. The CDR3 extends over 13 amino acids. Germline V CDR1 and CDR2: LGHNA, YSLEER. V shed 1 base and J shed 7 bases, with 8 bases lying between them. The CDR3 region has the DNA TGCGCCAGCAGCCAAGGAGAAGGGAATGAGCAGTTCTTC. Amino acids: CASSQGEGNEQFF.

In its sample, this clone was seen a few times. The genes are TRBV30 and TRBJ1-5; D might be TRBD1 (6 bases). The CDR3 runs 13 residues. Trimming took 0 bases from V and 8 from J, leaving 11 bases between them. In germline, CDR1 is GTSNPN, CDR2 SVGIG (reference sequence). Written as DNA, the CDR3 is TGTGCCTGGAGTGTACAGGGCGGGGAGCCCCAGCATTTT. This encodes CAWSVQGGEPQHF.

V usage is TRBV5-1 and J usage is TRBJ1-1; D is unclear. CDR1 SGHRS and CDR2 YFSETQ come from the germline V gene. With 0 bases removed from V and 7 bases from J, the gap between germline ends came to 13 bases. The CDR3 is 14 residues long. The CDR3 reads CASSLGGPTLEAFF. The CDR3 DNA follows: TGCGCCAGCAGCTTGGGGGGTCCCACCCTTGAAGCTTTCTTT.

The count of this clone is one. The identical CDR3 is also encoded by other nucleotide sequences in the sample. V is TRBV29-1 and J is TRBJ2-7; possibly TRBD1 for D (6 bases). Germline values: CDR1 SQVTM, CDR2 ANQGSEA. The CDR3 is made up of 14 amino acids. Between the trimmed V and J ends, which lost 0 bases and 3 bases, there was a span of 12 bases. CDR3 nucleotides: TGCAGCGTTGAAGAGCACTTACAGGGCTACGAGCAGTACTTC. Amino acid sequence: CSVEEHLQGYEQYF.

This clone was seen only once. The CDR3 sequence is CASSLRTAGMDTQYF. In nucleotides, the CDR3 is TGCGCCAGCAGCCTCCGGACGGCGGGCATGGATACGCAGTATTTT. This chain connects TRBV4-1 to TRBJ2-3; TRBD2 might be the D (5 bases). CDR1 is MGHRA, CDR2 YSYEKL, per germline. Trimming stripped 4 bases from V and 6 bases from J, with 17 bases between. This CDR3 contains 15 residues.

The sample holds a few counts of this clone. The genes are TRBV29-1 and TRBJ1-5, with a possible D match to TRBD1 (5 bases). Between the trimmed V and J ends, which lost 6 bases and 6 bases, there was a span of 15 bases. The CDR3 extends over 13 amino acids. Germline V gene lookup returns CDR1 SQVTM and CDR2 ANQGSEA. CDR3: CSVGGGESQPQHF. CDR3 coding DNA: TGCAGCGTGGGCGGGGGGGAGAGTCAGCCCCAGCATTTT.

J is TRBJ1-2 and V is TRBV9; TRBD1 might be the D (5 bases). This CDR3 has 11 amino acids. Germline loops: CDR1 SGDLS, CDR2 YYNGEE. V gave up 7 bases and J gave up 5 bases, with 9 bases separating them. The CDR3 region has the DNA TGTGCCAGCTTGGGACTGTATGGCTACACCTTC. As protein: CASLGLYGYTF.

The table lists this clone with a few counts. The chain joins TRBV29-1 to TRBJ2-3; D gene ambiguous. The length of the CDR3 is 14 residues. The germline V gene encodes CDR1 SQVTM and CDR2 ANQGSEA. The V gene lost 2 bases and the J gene lost 6 bases, with 15 bases spanning the gap. CDR3 protein: CSVEKGVEMDTQYF. The CDR3 region has the DNA TGCAGCGTTGAAAAGGGTGTGGAAATGGATACGCAGTATTTT.

The CDR3: CSVEEPATRSGAFF. In nucleotides, the CDR3 is TGCAGCGTTGAAGAACCTGCGACCCGGTCGGGAGCTTTCTTT. V usage is TRBV29-1 and J usage is TRBJ1-1; D not certain. The CDR3 contains 14 residues. The germline CDR1 and CDR2 sequences are SQVTM and ANQGSEA. V lost 0 bases and J lost 10, with 18 bases in between. The whole variable domain, filled in from reference TRBV29-1 and TRBJ1-1, reads SAVISQKPSRDICQRGTSLTIQCQVDSQVTMMFWYRQQPGQSLTLIATANQGSEATYESGFVIDKFPISRPNLTFSTLTVSNMSPEDSSIYLCSVEEPATRSGAFFGQGTRLTVV.

This clone was observed a handful of times. The chain employs TRBV5-1 and TRBJ2-3; perhaps D is TRBD1 or TRBD2 (5 bases each). The V gene lost 0 bases and the J gene lost 2 bases, with 7 bases spanning the gap. The CDR3 extends over 14 amino acids. The germline V gene encodes CDR1 SGHRS and CDR2 YFSETQ. CDR3 protein: CASSLGDPTDTQYF. The CDR3 coding sequence is TGCGCCAGCAGCTTGGGGGACCCCACAGATACGCAGTATTTT.

The chain is built from TRBV27 and TRBJ2-7; 7 bases agree with TRBD2. The CDR3 has 15 residues. In germline, CDR1 is MNHEY, CDR2 SMNVEV (reference sequence). The trim removed 3 bases at V and 0 bases at J, leaving 5 bases unmatched. CDR3 nucleotides: TGTGCCAGCAGTTTGGGCGGGGGTAGCTCCTACGAGCAGTACTTC. This codes for CASSLGGGSSYEQYF.

V is TRBV6-1 and J is TRBJ2-1; 9 nucleotides align to TRBD1. J lost 4 bases, V lost 5 bases, and 6 bases had no gene match. Germline V gives CDR1 MNHNS, CDR2 SASEGT. The length of the CDR3 is 15 residues. CDR3: CASSPGQGPYNEQFF. CDR3 sequence (DNA): TGTGCCAGCAGTCCGGGACAGGGACCTTACAATGAGCAGTTCTTC.

This clone was detected only a few times. The CDR3 DNA is TGCAGCGTTGAATTGGTGGGACAGGGGGTGACTCGCGGGGTGTACACTGAAGCTTTCTTT. It is translated as CSVELVGQGVTRGVYTEAFF. The chain has TRBV29-1 and TRBJ1-1, with 11 bases identical to TRBD1. J was trimmed by 3 bases and V by 2 bases; bases with no gene match: 20. Germline-derived CDR1 and CDR2 are SQVTM and ANQGSEA. The CDR3 is 20 amino acids. Drawing the rest from reference TRBV29-1 and TRBJ1-1, the complete variable domain is SAVISQKPSRDICQRGTSLTIQCQVDSQVTMMFWYRQQPGQSLTLIATANQGSEATYESGFVIDKFPISRPNLTFSTLTVSNMSPEDSSIYLCSVELVGQGVTRGVYTEAFFGQGTRLTVV.

This chain joins TRBV29-1 and TRBJ1-1; 7 nucleotides match TRBD1. V dropped 4 bases and J dropped 7; count of bases not matched to a gene: 9. The CDR3 has 13 residues. The germline V gene has CDR1 SQVTM and CDR2 ANQGSEA. The CDR3: CSVGQGRGSEAFF. The DNA for the CDR3 is TGCAGCGTTGGACAGGGACGGGGGAGTGAAGCTTTCTTT.

CDR3 sequence reads: CSVRGLAGDLNEQFF. Written as DNA, the CDR3 is TGCAGCGTCCGAGGACTAGCGGGAGATCTCAATGAGCAGTTCTTC. The rearrangement links TRBV29-1 to TRBJ2-1, with 13 bases matching TRBD2. This CDR3 is built from 15 residues. V dropped 6 bases and J dropped 6; count of bases not matched to a gene: 8. Germline-derived CDR1 and CDR2 are SQVTM and ANQGSEA.